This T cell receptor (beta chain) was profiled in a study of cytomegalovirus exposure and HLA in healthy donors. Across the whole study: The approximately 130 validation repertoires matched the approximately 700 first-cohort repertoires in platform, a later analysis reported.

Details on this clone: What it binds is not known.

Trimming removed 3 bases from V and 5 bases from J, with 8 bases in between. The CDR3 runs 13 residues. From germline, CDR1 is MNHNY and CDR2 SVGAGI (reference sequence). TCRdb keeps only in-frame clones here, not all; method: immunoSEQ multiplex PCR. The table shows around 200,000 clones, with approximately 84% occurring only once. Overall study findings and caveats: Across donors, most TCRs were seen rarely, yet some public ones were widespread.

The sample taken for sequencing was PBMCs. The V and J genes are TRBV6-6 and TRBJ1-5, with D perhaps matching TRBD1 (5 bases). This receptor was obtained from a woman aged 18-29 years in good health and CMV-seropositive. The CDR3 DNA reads TGTGCCAGCAGTTATGACAGCTATCAGCCCCAGCATTTT. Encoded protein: CASSYDSYQPQHF.